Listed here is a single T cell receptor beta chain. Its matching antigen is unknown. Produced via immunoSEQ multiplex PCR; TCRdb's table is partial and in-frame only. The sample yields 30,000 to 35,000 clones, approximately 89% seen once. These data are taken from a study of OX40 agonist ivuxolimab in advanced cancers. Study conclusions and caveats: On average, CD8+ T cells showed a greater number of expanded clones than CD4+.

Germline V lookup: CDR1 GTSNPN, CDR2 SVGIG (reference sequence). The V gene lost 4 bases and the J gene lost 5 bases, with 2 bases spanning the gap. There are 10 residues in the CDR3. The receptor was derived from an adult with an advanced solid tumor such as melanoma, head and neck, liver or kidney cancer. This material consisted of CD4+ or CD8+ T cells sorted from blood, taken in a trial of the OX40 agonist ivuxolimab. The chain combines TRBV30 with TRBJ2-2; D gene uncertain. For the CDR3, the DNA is TGTGCCTGGATGACCGGGGAGCTGTTTTTT. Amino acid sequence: CAWMTGELFF.